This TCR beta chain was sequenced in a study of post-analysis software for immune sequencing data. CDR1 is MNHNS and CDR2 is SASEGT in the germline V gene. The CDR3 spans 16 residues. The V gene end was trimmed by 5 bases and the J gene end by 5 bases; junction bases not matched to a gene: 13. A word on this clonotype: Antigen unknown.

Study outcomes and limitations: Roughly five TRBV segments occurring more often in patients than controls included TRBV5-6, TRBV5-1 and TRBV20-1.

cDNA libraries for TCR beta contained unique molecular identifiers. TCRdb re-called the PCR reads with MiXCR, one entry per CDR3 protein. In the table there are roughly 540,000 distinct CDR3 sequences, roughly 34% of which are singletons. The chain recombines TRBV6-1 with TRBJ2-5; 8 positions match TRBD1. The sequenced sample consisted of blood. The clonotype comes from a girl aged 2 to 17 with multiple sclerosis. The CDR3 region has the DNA TGTGCCAGCAGTAGTGCGGTCGCAGGGGGCAGGGAGACCCAGTACTTC. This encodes CASSSAVAGGRETQYF.